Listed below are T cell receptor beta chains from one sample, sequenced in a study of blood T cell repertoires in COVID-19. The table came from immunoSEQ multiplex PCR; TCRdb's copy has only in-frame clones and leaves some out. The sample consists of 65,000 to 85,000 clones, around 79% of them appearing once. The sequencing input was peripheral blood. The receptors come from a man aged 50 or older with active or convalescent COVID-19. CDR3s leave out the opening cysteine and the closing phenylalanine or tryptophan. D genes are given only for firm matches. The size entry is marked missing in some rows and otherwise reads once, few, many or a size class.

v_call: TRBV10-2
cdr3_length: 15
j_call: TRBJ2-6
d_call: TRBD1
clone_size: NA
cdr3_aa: ASRESYRGAGANVLT

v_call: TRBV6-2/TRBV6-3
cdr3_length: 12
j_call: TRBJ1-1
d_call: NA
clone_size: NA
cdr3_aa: ASSYSGHGTEAF

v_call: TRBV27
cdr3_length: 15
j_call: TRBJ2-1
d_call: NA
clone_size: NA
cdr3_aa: ASSLRPGLSSYNEQF

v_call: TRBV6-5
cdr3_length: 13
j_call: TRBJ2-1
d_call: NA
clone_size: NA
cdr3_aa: ASSYPAGLRNEQF

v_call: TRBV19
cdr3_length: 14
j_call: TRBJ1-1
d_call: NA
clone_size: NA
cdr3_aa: ASSTITELAATEAF

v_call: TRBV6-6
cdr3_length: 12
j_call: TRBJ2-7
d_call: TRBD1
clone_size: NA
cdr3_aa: ASSWTGSRDEQY

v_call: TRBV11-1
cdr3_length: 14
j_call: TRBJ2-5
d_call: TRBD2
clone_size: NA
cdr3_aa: ASSPGLAGPQETQY

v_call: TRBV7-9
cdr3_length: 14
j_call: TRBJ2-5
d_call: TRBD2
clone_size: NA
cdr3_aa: ASSYLLAGVSETQY

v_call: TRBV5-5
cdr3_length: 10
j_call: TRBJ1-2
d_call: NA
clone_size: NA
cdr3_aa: ASSSMNYGYT

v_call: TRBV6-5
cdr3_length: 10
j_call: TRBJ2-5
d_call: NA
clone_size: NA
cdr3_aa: ASMRVGETQY

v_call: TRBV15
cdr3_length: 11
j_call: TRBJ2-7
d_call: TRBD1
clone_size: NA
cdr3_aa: ATSQDRGREQY

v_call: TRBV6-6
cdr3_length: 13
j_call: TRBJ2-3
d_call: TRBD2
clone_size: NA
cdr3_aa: ASSKGAGGTDTQY

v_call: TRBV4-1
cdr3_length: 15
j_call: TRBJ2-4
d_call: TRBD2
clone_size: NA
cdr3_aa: ASSPTSGGFNKNIQY

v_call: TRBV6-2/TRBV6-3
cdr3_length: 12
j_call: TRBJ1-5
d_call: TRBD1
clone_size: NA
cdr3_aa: ASSSTGANQPQH

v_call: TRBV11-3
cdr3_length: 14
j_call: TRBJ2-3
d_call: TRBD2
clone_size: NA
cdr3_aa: ASSRTSGGAGDTQY

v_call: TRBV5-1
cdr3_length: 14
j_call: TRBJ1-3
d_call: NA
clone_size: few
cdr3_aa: ASSPLTVNSGNTIY

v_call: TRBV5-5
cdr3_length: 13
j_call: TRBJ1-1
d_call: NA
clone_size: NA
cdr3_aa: ASSLGGALNTEAF

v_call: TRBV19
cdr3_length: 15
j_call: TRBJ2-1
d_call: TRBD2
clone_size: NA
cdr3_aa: ASSIWPTSGGKYEQF

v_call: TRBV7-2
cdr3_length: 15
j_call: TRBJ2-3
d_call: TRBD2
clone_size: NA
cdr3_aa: ASSLATSGGAADTQY

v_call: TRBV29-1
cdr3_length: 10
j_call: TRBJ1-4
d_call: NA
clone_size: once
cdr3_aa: SSRDSNEKLF

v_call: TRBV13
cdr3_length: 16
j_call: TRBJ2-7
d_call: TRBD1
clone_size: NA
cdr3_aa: ASRPPLGGTGPPYEQY

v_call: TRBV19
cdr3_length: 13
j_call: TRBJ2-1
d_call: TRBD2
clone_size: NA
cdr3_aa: ASSIVSGGSNEQF

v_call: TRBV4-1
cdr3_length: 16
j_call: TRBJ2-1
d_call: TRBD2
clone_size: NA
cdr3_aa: ASTLLAGGSSSYNEQF

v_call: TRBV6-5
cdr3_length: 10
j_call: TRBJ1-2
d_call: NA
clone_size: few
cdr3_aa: ASIGGSYGYT

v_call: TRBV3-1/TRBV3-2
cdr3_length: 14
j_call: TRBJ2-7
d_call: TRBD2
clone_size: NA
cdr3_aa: ASSLTSGERSYEQY

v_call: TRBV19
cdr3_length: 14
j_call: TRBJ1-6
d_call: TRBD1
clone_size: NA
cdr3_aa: ASSRGDSPPGSPLH

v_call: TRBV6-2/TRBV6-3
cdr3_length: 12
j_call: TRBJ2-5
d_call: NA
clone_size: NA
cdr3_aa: ASSYPGELETQY

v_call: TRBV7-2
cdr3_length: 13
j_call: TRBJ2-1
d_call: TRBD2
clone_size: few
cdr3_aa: ASSLISGVYNEQF

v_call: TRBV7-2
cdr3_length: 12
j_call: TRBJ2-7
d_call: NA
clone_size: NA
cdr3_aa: ASIMLVGAYEQY

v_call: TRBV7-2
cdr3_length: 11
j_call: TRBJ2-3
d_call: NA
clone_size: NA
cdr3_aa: ASSSAPGDTQY

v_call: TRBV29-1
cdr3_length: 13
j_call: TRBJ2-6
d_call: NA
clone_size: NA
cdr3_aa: SVEQPGSGANVLT

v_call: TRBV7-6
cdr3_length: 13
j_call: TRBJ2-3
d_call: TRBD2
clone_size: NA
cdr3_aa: ASSLSGERTDTQY

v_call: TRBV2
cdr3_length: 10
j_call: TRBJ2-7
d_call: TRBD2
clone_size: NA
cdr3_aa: ASNRGGYEQY

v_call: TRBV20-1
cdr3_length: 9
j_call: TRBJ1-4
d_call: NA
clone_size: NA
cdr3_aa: SALSREELF

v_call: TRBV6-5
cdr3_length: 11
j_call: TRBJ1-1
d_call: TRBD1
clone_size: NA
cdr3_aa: ASSSGQGGEAF

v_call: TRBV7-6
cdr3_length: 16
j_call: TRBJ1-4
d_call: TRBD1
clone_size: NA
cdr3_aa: ASSLSRQGTATNEKLF

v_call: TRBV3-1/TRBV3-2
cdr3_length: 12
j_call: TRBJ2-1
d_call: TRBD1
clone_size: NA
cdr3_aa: ARQTGTGIGEQF

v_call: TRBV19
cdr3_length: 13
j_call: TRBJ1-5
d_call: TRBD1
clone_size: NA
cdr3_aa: ASSVGQGGYQPQH

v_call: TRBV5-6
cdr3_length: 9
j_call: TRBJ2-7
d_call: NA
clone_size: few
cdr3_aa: ASSLASEQY